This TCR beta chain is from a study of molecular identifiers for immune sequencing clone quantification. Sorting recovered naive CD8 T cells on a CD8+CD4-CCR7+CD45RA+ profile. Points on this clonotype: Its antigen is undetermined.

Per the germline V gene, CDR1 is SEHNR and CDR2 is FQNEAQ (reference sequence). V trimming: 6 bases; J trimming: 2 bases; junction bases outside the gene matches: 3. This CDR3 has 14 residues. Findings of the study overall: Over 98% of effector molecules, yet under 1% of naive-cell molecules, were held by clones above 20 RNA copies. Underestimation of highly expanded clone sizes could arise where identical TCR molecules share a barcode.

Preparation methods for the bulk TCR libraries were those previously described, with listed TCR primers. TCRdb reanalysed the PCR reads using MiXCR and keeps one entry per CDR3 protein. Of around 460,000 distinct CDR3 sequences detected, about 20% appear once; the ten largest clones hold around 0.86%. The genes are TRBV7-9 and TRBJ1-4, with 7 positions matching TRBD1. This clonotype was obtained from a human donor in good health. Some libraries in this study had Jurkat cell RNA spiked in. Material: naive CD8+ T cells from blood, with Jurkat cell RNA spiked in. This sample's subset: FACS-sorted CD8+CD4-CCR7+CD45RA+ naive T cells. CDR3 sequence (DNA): TGTGCCAGCAGAAACAGGGGTACTAATGAAAAACTGTTTTTT. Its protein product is CASRNRGTNEKLFF.